This T cell receptor (beta chain) was recorded in a study of blood T cells in healthy people across ages. Study context: Capturing about one barcoded beta molecule per two T cells was achieved by template switching.

Findings of the study overall: Both higher diversity and more naive CD4+ cells marked long-lived donors when set against aged donors. Per million T cells, the diversity of TCR beta decreased roughly linearly as age advanced.

Germline CDR1 reads MNHEY; CDR2 reads SVGAGI. V lost 4 bases, J lost 6 bases, and 9 bases stayed unmatched. This CDR3 has 16 amino acids. Combining a sample-barcoded 5' primer with a J-beta primer mix, a second PCR ran for roughly 7 to 12 cycles. TCRdb re-analysed the 5' RACE reads in MiXCR, keeping a single row per CDR3 protein. The sample holds about 940,000 distinct CDR3 sequences, about 44% seen once. Per sample, a minimum of 6.5 million PBMCs were isolated. This clonotype was recorded once. Its antigen is unknown. V and J are TRBV6-5 and TRBJ1-6; 7 nucleotides agree with TRBD1. This receptor was taken from a man aged 25 to 40 in good health. The source material was blood. CDR3 protein: CASSSDRALINSPLHF. The DNA of the CDR3 is TGTGCCAGCAGTTCCGACAGGGCCCTTATTAATTCACCCCTCCACTTT.